This record concerns one TCR beta chain sequence. Which antigen it targets is not known. One end of the junction is discordant with germline, which a read error may explain. RNA was isolated from bulk, unsorted tissue, and RNA quality was assessed with a NanoDrop ND-1000 and an Agilent 2100. The normal lung samples consisted of distant non-tumor tissue collected more than 3 cm from the tumor edge. All donors had newly diagnosed lung cancer, had not received prior chemotherapy, and were admitted for thoracic surgery in China between August and November 2014. The study excluded patients who had received radiotherapy or chemotherapy before or who had another cancer at the same time. Surgical tissue pieces of roughly 1-2.3 cm3 were preserved in RNAlater solution and stored at -80 °C until use. Looking up the germline V gene (reference sequence) yields CDR1 SGHAT and CDR2 FQDESV. Including the terminal cysteine and phenylalanine, the CDR3 comprises 16 residues. Only the CDR3 DNA stays, 48 bases, in frame from base 1.

These data originate in a study of tumor and adjacent non-tumor tissue in lung cancer (dated by TCRdb to the late 2010s). Looking at the study overall: Of the cohort, around eleven patients had adenocarcinoma, 2 had squamous cell carcinoma and 1 had small cell lung cancer. For each patient, one tumor sample and one normal lung sample were taken, giving approximately 29 paired specimens that underwent TCRbeta CDR3 sequencing. Sequencing generated a total of 125,075,908 productive TCRbeta reads, averaging around 4 million reads per sample. The study compared bulk TCRbeta repertoires between lung tumor tissue and matched distant non-tumor lung tissue from approximately 14 lung cancer patients. The approximately 15 enrolled patients, of whom 10 were men and 5 were women, were aged about 31 to 80 years and were diagnosed with TNM stage I to III disease. Study-wide conclusions, independent of this receptor: The sequencing platform is not named in the methods, and unique molecular identifiers are not mentioned. With only approximately 15 patients in the cohort, the authors noted that larger samples and more detailed clinical data are needed. Tumor tissue showed significantly greater TCR diversity (inverse Simpson) than normal lung tissue (431.37 vs 166.20, P = 0.0075, Mann-Whitney U test). Because peripheral blood was not sequenced, blood TCRbeta repertoires in the lung cancer patients of the study were not examined. In normal lung, the top 100 clones accounted for a significantly larger cumulative share of the repertoire than in tumor tissue. Significantly higher TCR diversity was found in younger patients, and higher tumor TCR diversity was associated with shorter overall and disease-free survival.

Preparation of the library involved multiplex PCR. The data were produced on an Illumina HiSeq 2500. Following protocols modified from ARM-PCR, the researchers constructed TCRbeta libraries through three rounds of nested PCR with primers (Table S4). Before sequencing, PCR products of 200-500 bp were cut from the gel and purified using the QIAquick gel extraction kit. On the study's bioinformatics: Trimmomatic was used to clean the reads, FLASH merged the cleaned reads into complete CDR3 sequences, and MiTCR assigned the sequences to V(D)J germline segments. VDJtools was used to compute clonal diversity as the inverse Simpson's index. In-frame sequences without a premature stop codon were defined as productive reads. TCRdb passed the public sequencing reads through fastp at Q25 and MiXCR, retaining productive beta sequences. Under each unique CDR3 protein, matching rows form one entry showing the most common genes and DNA. TCRdb assigned the V and J calls; the authors' analysis was not used. This sample has 60,000 or so distinct CDR3 sequences in its table, and about 56% of those were observed once. The ten most abundant clones make up around 29% of the sample.

The TCR sequence derives from a man aged 70-80 years with non-small cell lung cancer. Material for sequencing was distant non-tumor lung tissue. The chain employs TRBV11-1 and TRBJ2-7; TRBD2 lines up with 9 middle nucleotides. DNA sequence: TGTACCAGCAGCTTAGTACGACTAGCGGACTTCTACGAGCGGTACTTC. It translates as CTSSLVRLADFYERYF.